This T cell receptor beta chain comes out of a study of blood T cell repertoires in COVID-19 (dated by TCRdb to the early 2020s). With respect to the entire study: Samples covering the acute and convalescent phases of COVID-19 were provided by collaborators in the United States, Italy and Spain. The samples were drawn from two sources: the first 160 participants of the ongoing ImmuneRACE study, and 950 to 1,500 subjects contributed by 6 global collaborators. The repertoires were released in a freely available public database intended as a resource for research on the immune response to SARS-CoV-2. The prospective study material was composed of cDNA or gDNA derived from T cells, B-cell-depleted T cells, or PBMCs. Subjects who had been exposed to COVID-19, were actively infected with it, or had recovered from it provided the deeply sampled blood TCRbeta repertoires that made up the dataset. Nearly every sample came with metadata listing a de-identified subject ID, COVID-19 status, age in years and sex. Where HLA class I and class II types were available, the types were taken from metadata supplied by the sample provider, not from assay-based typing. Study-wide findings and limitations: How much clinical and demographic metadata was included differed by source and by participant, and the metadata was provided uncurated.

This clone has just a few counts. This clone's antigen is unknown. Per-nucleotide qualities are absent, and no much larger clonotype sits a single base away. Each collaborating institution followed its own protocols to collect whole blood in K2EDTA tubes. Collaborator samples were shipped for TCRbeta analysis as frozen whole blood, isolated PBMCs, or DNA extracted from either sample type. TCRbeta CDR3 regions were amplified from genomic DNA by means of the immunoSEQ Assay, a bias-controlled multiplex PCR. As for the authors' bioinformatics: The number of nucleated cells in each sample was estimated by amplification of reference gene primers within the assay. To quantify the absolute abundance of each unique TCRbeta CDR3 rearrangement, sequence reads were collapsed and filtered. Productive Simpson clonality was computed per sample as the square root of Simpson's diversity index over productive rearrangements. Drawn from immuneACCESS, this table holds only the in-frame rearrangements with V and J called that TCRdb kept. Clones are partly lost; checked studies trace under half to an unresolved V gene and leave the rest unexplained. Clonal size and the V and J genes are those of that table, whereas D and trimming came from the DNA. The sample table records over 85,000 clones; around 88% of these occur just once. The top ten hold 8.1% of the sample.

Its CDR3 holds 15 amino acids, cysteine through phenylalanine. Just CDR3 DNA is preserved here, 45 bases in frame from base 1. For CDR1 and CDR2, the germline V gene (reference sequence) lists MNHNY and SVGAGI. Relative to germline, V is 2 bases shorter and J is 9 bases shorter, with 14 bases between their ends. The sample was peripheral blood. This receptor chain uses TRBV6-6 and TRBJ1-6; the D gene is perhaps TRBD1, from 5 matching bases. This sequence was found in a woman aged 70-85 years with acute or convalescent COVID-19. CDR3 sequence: CASSYLRDGSSPLHF. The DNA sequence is TGTGCCAGCAGTTACCTCAGGGACGGGAGTTCACCCCTCCACTTT.